Shown below are 2 T cell receptor beta chains from a single sample sequenced in a study of early T cells in non-severe SARS-CoV-2 infection. TCRdb fed the 5' RACE reads into MiXCR, producing one record per CDR3 protein. Altogether some 38,000 distinct CDR3 sequences are present, 5% to 6% being singletons, with the ten largest covering about 27%. The sample comprised whole blood. The receptors stem from an adult who was a healthcare worker with PCR-confirmed SARS-CoV-2 infection or an uninfected control (not recorded which).

This clonotype was picked up one time. J is TRBJ2-5 and V is TRBV6-4, with 10 bases lining up with TRBD2. V gave up 8 bases and J gave up 1 base; unmatched junction bases: 1. The CDR3 totals 13 residues. The germline CDR1 and CDR2 sequences are MRHNA and SNTAGT. The CDR3 spells CASQRGGQETQYF. The CDR3 DNA sequence: TGTGCCAGCCAGCGGGGGGGCCAAGAGACCCAGTACTTC.

This clonotype was counted between two and nine times. This chain joins TRBV11-2 and TRBJ1-1, with unresolved D. The CDR3 sequence is 13 residues long. Trimming cost V 4 bases and J 0 bases, with 6 bases left between them. Germline CDR1 reads SGHAT; CDR2 reads FQNNGV. CDR3 DNA sequence: TGTGCCAGCAGCTCAATTATGAACACTGAAGCTTTCTTT. Translated: CASSSIMNTEAFF.